Below are 27 T cell receptor beta chains sequenced from a single sample in a study of T-cell memory formation after mild COVID-19 (TCRdb year 2021). Libraries were prepared through 5' RACE. Instrument used: Illumina NovaSeq 6000. TCRdb itself trimmed the public reads at Q25 with fastp, ran MiXCR and retained productive beta chains. For every CDR3 protein sequence, its rows merge into one entry that carries the most common genes and DNA. Here the sample has almost 350,000 distinct CDR3 sequences; roughly 19% occur a single time. The leading ten clones occupy around 23% of the sample. The sequenced sample consisted of PBMCs or a T cell subset sorted from them (not recorded which). These receptor sequences come from a man aged 18 to 35 who had mild COVID-19 (a few samples of this study predate the infection). The sample titles of this study are shuffled in the database, so cell type and time point are left out; the donor was told from shared clones.

The chain couples TRBV5-4 to TRBJ2-3, with 8 bases aligning to TRBD1. The CDR3 is made up of 17 amino acids. Germline V lookup: CDR1 SGHNT, CDR2 YYREEE (reference sequence). V gave up 4 bases and J gave up 7 bases; unmatched junction bases: 17. As DNA, the CDR3 is TGTGCCAGCAGCGCTGACTTCTGGGACAGGTTGGGGAATACGCAGTATTTT. This gives the protein CASSADFWDRLGNTQYF.

This clonotype was recorded a few times. This may be a read error, as it is one base from a much larger clone. This chain joins TRBV9 and TRBJ2-2, with D unclear. Germline-derived CDR1 and CDR2 are SGDLS and YYNGEE. CDR3 length: 16 amino acids. The CDR3 DNA is TGTGCCAGCAGCGTAGGGGAACAGCCGAACACCTGGGAGCTGTTTTTT. Its translation is CASSVGEQPNTWELFF.

The chain uses TRBV20-1 and TRBJ1-1; no firm D call. Trimming removed 1 base from V and 5 bases from J, with 2 bases in between. Germline lookup yields CDR1 DFQATT and CDR2 SNEGSKA (reference sequence). The CDR3 is 10 amino acids. The CDR3 spells CSARGTEAFF. The CDR3 nucleotides read TGCAGTGCTAGAGGTACTGAAGCTTTCTTT.

This clonotype was counted a few times. The V and J genes are TRBV20-1 and TRBJ2-7, with TRBD1 as a possible D gene (5 bases). CDR1 is DFQATT and CDR2 is SNEGSKA in the germline V gene (reference sequence). Deletions cut 3 bases from V and 1 base from J, with 10 bases between. This CDR3 has 13 amino acids. The CDR3 DNA is TGCAGTGCTAGCCCCCCAGGGTCCTACGAGCAGTACGTC. Residues: CSASPPGSYEQYV.

In this sample, this clonotype turned up a few times. V gene TRBV10-3 combines with J gene TRBJ2-7; 8 bases are a match to TRBD1. V dropped 4 bases and J dropped 6; count of bases not matched to a gene: 14. This CDR3 has 16 amino acids. CDR1 and CDR2 (germline): ENHRY, SYGVKD. Here the CDR3 DNA reads TGTGCCATCAGTGCCGAGGAGGACAGGGTCCCTTCCGAGCAGTACTTC. As protein: CAISAEEDRVPSEQYF.

The sample holds a few counts of this clonotype. This rearrangement joins TRBV12-3 or TRBV12-4 to TRBJ2-7; 8 bases line up with TRBD2. Germline trimming cut 3 bases from V and 2 bases from J; bases unmatched to any gene: 3. The CDR3 is 14 residues long. The DNA for the CDR3 is TGTGCCAGCAGTTTGGGACTAGTAACCTACGAGCAGTACTTC. As protein: CASSLGLVTYEQYF.

This clonotype was detected only a few times. This sequence joins TRBV4-1 and TRBJ2-5; D possibly uses TRBD1 or TRBD2 (5 bases each). V was clipped by 5 bases and J by 4 bases, with 20 bases between them. CDR1 and CDR2 (germline): MGHRA, YSYEKL. There are 16 residues in the CDR3. The CDR3 bases are TGCGCCAGCAGCTCCTCGCCGGGACCGCGAGGAGAGACCCAGTACTTC. Protein sequence: CASSSSPGPRGETQYF.

This clonotype has only a few counts. V usage is TRBV7-9 and J usage is TRBJ2-5; 12 nucleotides match TRBD2. The trim removed 5 bases at V and 4 bases at J, leaving 5 bases unmatched. This CDR3 has 15 residues. The germline gives CDR1 SEHNR, CDR2 FQNEAQ (reference sequence). The CDR3 spells CASSIGLAGLETQYF. In DNA, the CDR3 is TGTGCCAGCAGCATCGGACTAGCGGGGTTAGAGACCCAGTACTTC.

This clonotype appeared many times. V gene TRBV4-3 combines with J gene TRBJ2-2, with D tentatively TRBD2 (5 bases). This CDR3 comprises 13 residues. From germline, CDR1 is LGHNA and CDR2 YSLEER. V lost 3 bases to trimming and J lost 7 bases, with 9 bases between them. This chain's CDR3 is CASSQVAGGELFF. CDR3 nucleotide sequence: TGCGCCAGCAGCCAGGTCGCGGGCGGGGAGCTGTTTTTT.

This clonotype appeared a few times. V usage is TRBV18 and J usage is TRBJ1-2; 8 nucleotides align to TRBD1. Germline CDR1 KGHSH, CDR2 LQKENI. CDR3 size: 14 residues. After removal of 1 base from V and 5 bases from J, the junction contained 3 bases not matched to a gene. The CDR3 spells CASSPLRGQYGYTF. The CDR3 bases are TGTGCCAGCTCACCACTCAGGGGGCAGTATGGCTACACCTTC.

This clonotype occurred many times. The chain is built from TRBV6-1 and TRBJ2-2; possibly TRBD2 for D (6 bases). Trimming removed 5 bases at V and 1 base at J, with 11 bases between. The CDR3 covers 15 residues. The germline CDR1 and CDR2 sequences are MNHNS and SASEGT. Written as DNA, the CDR3 is TGTGCCAGCAGTCCCGGGACTTTGAACACCGGGGAGCTGTTTTTT. Protein product: CASSPGTLNTGELFF.

The chain combines TRBV7-7 with TRBJ2-3, with TRBD1 identical over 8 bases. J lost 5 bases, V lost 6 bases, and 7 bases had no gene match. In germline, CDR1 is SSHAT, CDR2 FNYEAQ (reference sequence). This CDR3 spans 14 amino acids. DNA of the CDR3: TGTGCCAGCAGTCCAGGGGGCGATGGAGATACGCAGTATTTT. As protein: CASSPGGDGDTQYF.

This clonotype was observed a handful of times. The chain is built from TRBV15 and TRBJ2-1; D gene uncertain. The CDR3 is made up of 13 amino acids. The germline V and J ends were trimmed by 0 bases and 8 bases, with 8 bases remaining between them. Germline V gives CDR1 LNHNV, CDR2 YYDKDF (reference sequence). DNA of the CDR3: TGTGCCACCAGCAGAGATCTAGTCGATGAGCAGTTCTTC. As protein: CATSRDLVDEQFF.

The chain is built from TRBV5-1 and TRBJ2-7, with D possibly being TRBD1 (6 bases). Germline V lookup: CDR1 SGHRS, CDR2 YFSETQ. The CDR3 spans 13 residues. V was trimmed by 1 base and J by 5 bases, leaving 10 bases between them. Here the CDR3 DNA reads TGCGCCAGCAGCTTGACAGGGTGGGACGAGCAGTACGTC. Encoded protein: CASSLTGWDEQYV.

A few counts support this clonotype. The CDR3 sequence is CASSLDKWGAGDEQFF. The CDR3 bases are TGTGCCAGCAGCTTAGATAAGTGGGGGGCGGGAGATGAGCAGTTCTTC. The genes are TRBV7-6 and TRBJ2-1, with a tentative D call TRBD2 (7 bases). The germline V gene encodes CDR1 SGHVS and CDR2 FNYEAQ. V was pared by 1 base and J by 8 bases, with 18 bases between. The CDR3 length is 16 residues.

The V and J genes are TRBV2 and TRBJ1-1; D remains ambiguous. V was shortened by 3 bases and J by 2 bases, with 4 bases between the two germline ends. Germline lookup yields CDR1 SNHLY and CDR2 FYNNEI. The CDR3 sequence is 12 residues long. CDR3 sequence: CASSEVNTEAFF. The CDR3 DNA is TGTGCCAGCAGTGAGGTAAACACTGAAGCTTTCTTT. Full variable domain (missing parts from reference TRBV2 and TRBJ1-1): EPEVTQTPSHQVTQMGQEVILRCVPISNHLYFYWYRQILGQKVEFLVSFYNNEISEKSEIFDDQFSVERPDGSNFTLKIRSTKLEDSAMYFCASSEVNTEAFFGQGTRLTVV.

The chain combines TRBV4-3 with TRBJ2-3; 11 bases align to TRBD2. Germline CDR1 is LGHNA and CDR2 is YSLEER. V was clipped by 4 bases and J by 4 bases; unmatched bases: 4. This CDR3 has 15 residues. DNA for the CDR3: TGCGCCAGCAGCCTACTAGCGGGGGAGGCAGATACGCAGTATTTT. The encoded protein is CASSLLAGEADTQYF.

This clonotype was counted only a few times. The chain combines TRBV12-5 with TRBJ2-1, with D perhaps given as TRBD1 or TRBD2 (6 bases each). Trimming cost V 3 bases and J 8 bases, with 17 bases left between them. This CDR3 has 15 residues. Germline CDR1 and CDR2: LGHNT and FRNRAP. The CDR3 region is CASGLRRGAGHEQFF. The CDR3, as DNA: TGTGCTAGTGGTTTAAGGAGGGGGGCCGGGCATGAGCAGTTCTTC.

The CDR3 reads CASSRVVNTEAFF. The CDR3 DNA reads TGTGCCAGCAGCAGGGTGGTGAACACTGAAGCTTTCTTT. The gene calls are TRBV9 and TRBJ1-1, with D uncertain. Between the trimmed V and J ends, which lost 4 bases and 0 bases, there was a span of 7 bases. The CDR3 runs 13 residues. Germline CDR1 SGDLS, CDR2 YYNGEE.

The genes are TRBV20-1 and TRBJ1-6; a possible D gene is TRBD1 (5 bases). Germline CDR1 is DFQATT and CDR2 is SNEGSKA (reference sequence). There are 14 residues in the CDR3. V was shortened by 2 bases and J by 10 bases, with 15 bases between the two germline ends. Written as DNA, the CDR3 is TGCAGTGCTAGACCAGGGATCGCCGGGTCACCCCTCCACTTT. Translation gives CSARPGIAGSPLHF.

The rearrangement links TRBV6-5 to TRBJ2-1, with 7 bases identical to TRBD1. CDR3 length: 16 amino acids. The J segment lost 7 bases and the V segment lost 0 bases, leaving 9 bases of the junction unmatched. CDR1 and CDR2 from the germline V gene are MNHEY and SVGAGI. CDR3 amino acids: CASSYSYGTVGNEQFF. DNA for the CDR3: TGTGCCAGCAGTTACTCCTACGGGACAGTGGGGAATGAGCAGTTCTTC.

This clonotype was seen only a few times. The chain links TRBV7-2 to TRBJ1-6; the match to TRBD1 covers 9 bases. This CDR3 comprises 15 residues. The germline CDR1 and CDR2 sequences are SGHTA and FQGNSA. Unmatched junction bases numbered 8, after V lost 5 bases and J lost 9 bases. Here the CDR3 reads CASSEGQGMSSPLHF. The DNA of the CDR3 is TGTGCCAGCAGCGAAGGACAGGGGATGAGTTCACCCCTCCACTTT.

The V and J genes are TRBV4-3 and TRBJ1-5, with 7 bases aligning to TRBD1. The CDR3 covers 15 residues. Germline assignment: CDR1 LGHNA and CDR2 YSLEER. V lost 1 base, J lost 15 bases, and 15 bases stayed unmatched. This CDR3 reads CASSQVATEGASRHF. CDR3 nucleotides: TGCGCCAGCAGCCAAGTTGCGACAGAGGGGGCGTCTCGGCATTTT.

This clonotype has more than one count but fewer than ten. V is TRBV12-3 or TRBV12-4 and J is TRBJ1-5, with D possibly matching TRBD1 (6 bases). The V and J ends lost 6 bases and 2 bases respectively, with 11 bases between them. The CDR3 runs to 14 residues. CDR3 loop: CASRRGGGNQPQHF. CDR3 in DNA: TGTGCCAGCAGAAGAGGGGGGGGCAATCAGCCCCAGCATTTT.

This clonotype occurred a few times. CDR3 sequence: CASSLQGKSSYEQYF. DNA for the CDR3: TGTGCCAGCAGCCTGCAGGGGAAATCTAGCTACGAGCAGTACTTC. The chain couples TRBV7-2 to TRBJ2-7; possible D gene TRBD1, 6 bases. Per germline, CDR1 SGHTA and CDR2 FQGNSA. The ends were cut back, 5 bases at V and 3 bases at J, with 17 bases in the middle. The CDR3 consists of 15 residues. The full variable domain, rest sourced from reference TRBV7-2 and TRBJ2-7, is GAGVSQSPSNKVTEKGKDVELRCDPISGHTALYWYRQSLGQGLEFLIYFQGNSAPDKSGLPSDRFSAERTGGSVSTLTIQRTQQEDSAVYLCASSLQGKSSYEQYFGPGTRLTVT.

The chain carries TRBV30 and TRBJ2-7, with 9 bases that match TRBD1. This CDR3 has 12 residues. J was trimmed by 0 bases and V by 8 bases; bases with no gene match: 2. From germline, CDR1 is GTSNPN and CDR2 SVGIG (reference sequence). This CDR3 is CAGTGRSYEQYF. CDR3 DNA sequence: TGTGCCGGGACAGGGCGCTCCTACGAGCAGTACTTC.

This clonotype was seen a handful of times. The genes are TRBV7-9 and TRBJ2-6, with D perhaps TRBD1 or TRBD2 (5 bases each). Looked up from germline, CDR1 is SEHNR and CDR2 is FQNEAQ (reference sequence). Trimming took off 3 bases at V and 4 bases at J, with 10 bases between the two ends. This CDR3 spans 15 amino acids. The CDR3 is CASSFGASGANVLTF. The CDR3 DNA sequence: TGTGCCAGCAGCTTCGGGGCGTCGGGGGCCAACGTCCTGACTTTC.